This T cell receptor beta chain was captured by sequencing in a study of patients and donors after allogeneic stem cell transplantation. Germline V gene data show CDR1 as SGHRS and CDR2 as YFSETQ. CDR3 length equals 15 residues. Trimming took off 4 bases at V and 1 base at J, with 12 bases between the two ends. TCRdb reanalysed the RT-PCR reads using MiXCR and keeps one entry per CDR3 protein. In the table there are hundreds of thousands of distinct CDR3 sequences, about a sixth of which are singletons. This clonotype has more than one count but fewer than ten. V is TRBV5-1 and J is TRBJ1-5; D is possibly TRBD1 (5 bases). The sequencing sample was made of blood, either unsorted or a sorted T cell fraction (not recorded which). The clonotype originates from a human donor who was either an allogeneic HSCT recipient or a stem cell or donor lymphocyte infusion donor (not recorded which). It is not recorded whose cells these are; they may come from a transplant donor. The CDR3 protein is CASSPEGTSNQPQHF. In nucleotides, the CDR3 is TGCGCCAGCAGCCCAGAAGGGACCAGCAATCAGCCCCAGCATTTT.